The T cell receptor (beta chain) under discussion was sequenced for a study of blood T cells in healthy people across ages. Study-wide findings and caveats: The donors' CMV status was not determined, possibly confounding changes in expanded clonotypes.

For every donor, a draw yielded 8.5 to 10 milliliters of peripheral blood. The second PCR ran roughly 7 to 12 cycles with a sample-barcoded 5' primer and J-beta primers. TCRdb reanalysed the 5' RACE reads using MiXCR and keeps one entry per CDR3 protein. In the table there are approximately 850,000 distinct CDR3 sequences, under 45% of which are singletons. To note about this clonotype: Antigen specificity is unknown.

Trimming cost V 5 bases and J 0 bases; bases outside gene matches: 3. The CDR3 is 15 residues long. Germline CDR1 and CDR2: DFQATT and SNEGSKA (reference sequence). The rearrangement joins TRBV20-1 to TRBJ2-3, with 12 bases that match TRBD2. The sequence came from a man aged 60-69 years in good health. The sequenced sample was blood. CDR3 nucleotide sequence: TGCAGTGCTGCCGGGACTAGCGGGAGCACAGATACGCAGTATTTT. Amino acids: CSAAGTSGSTDTQYF.